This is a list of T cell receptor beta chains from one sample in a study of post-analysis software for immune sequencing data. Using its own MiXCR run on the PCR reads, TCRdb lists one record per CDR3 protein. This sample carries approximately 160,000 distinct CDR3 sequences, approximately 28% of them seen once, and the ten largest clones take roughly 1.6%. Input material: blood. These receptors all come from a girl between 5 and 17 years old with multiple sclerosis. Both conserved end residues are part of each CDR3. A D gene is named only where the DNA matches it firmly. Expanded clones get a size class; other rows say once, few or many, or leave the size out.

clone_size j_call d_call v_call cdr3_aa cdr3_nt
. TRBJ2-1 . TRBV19 CASSIAPGLNEQFF TGTGCCAGTAGTATAGCCCCTGGTCTCAATGAGCAGTTCTTC
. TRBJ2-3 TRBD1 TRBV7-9 CASSRPFRTGGTDTQYF TGTGCCAGCAGCCGACCTTTCCGGACAGGGGGCACAGATACGCAGTATTTT
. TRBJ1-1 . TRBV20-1 CSAAYPETFF TGCAGTGCAGCTTATCCCGAAACTTTCTTT
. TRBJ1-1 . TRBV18 CASSPDGNTEAFF TGTGCCAGCTCACCGGACGGAAACACTGAAGCTTTCTTT
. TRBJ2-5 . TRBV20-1 CSASGSSTYRGTQYF TGCAGTGCTAGCGGCTCTAGCACGTACAGAGGGACCCAGTACTTC
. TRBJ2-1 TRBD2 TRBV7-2 CASSYLAGGPYEQFF TGTGCCAGCAGCTACCTAGCGGGAGGGCCCTATGAGCAGTTCTTC
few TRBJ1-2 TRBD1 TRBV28 CASRYSDRTNYGYTF TGTGCCAGCAGATACTCGGACAGGACTAACTATGGCTACACCTTC
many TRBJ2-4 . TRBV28 CASTLQNIQYF TGTGCCAGCACCCTGCAGAACATTCAGTACTTC
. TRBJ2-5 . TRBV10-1 CASSRTNKETQYF TGCGCCAGCAGTAGGACTAACAAAGAGACCCAGTACTTC
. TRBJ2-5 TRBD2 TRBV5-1 CASSLDRGLARGQYF TGCGCCAGCAGCTTGGACAGGGGACTAGCGCGGGGCCAGTACTTC
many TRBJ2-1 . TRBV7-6 CAAGEGLHNEQFF TGTGCCGCAGGAGAGGGCCTTCACAATGAGCAGTTCTTC
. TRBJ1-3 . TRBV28 CAIRRRNSRNTRYF TGTGCCATCCGCAGGCGAAACTCTAGAAACACCAGATATTTT
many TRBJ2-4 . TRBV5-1 CASSPRAQRAKNIQYF TGCGCCAGCAGCCCGAGGGCCCAAAGAGCCAAAAACATTCAGTACTTC
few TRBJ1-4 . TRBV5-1 CASSLLGQLNEKLFF TGCGCCAGCAGCCTTTTAGGACAGTTAAATGAAAAACTGTTTTTT
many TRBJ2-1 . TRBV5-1 CASSLNEQHTKSKRFF TGCGCCAGCAGCTTGAACGAGCAACACACTAAAAGTAAACGGTTCTTC
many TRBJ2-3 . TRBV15 CATSNGQSTDTQYF TGTGCCACCAGCAACGGACAGAGCACAGATACGCAGTATTTT
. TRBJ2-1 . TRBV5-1 CASSAGSSHNEQFF TGCGCCAGCAGCGCTGGGAGCTCCCACAATGAGCAGTTCTTC
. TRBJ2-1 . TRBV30 CAWSVLEQFF TGTGCCTGGAGTGTACTTGAGCAGTTCTTC
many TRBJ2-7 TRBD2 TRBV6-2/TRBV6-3 CASSHGTSGVGSYEQYF TGTGCCAGCAGTCACGGGACTAGCGGAGTTGGCTCCTACGAGCAGTACTTC
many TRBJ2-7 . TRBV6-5 CASSYSPRRGLYEQYF TGTGCCAGCAGTTACTCCCCGCGCCGGGGACTTTACGAGCAGTACTTC
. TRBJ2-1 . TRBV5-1 CASSLDRDSYEQFF TGCGCCAGCAGCTTAGACAGGGACTCCTACGAGCAGTTCTTC
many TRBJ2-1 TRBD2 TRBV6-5 CASSYASGRDYNEQFF TGTGCCAGCAGTTACGCTAGCGGGAGGGACTACAATGAGCAGTTCTTC
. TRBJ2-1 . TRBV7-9 CASSLSGRPYNEQFF TGTGCCAGCAGCTTATCCGGGAGACCCTACAATGAGCAGTTCTTC
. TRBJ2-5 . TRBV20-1 CSARSQETQDF TGCAGTGCTAGATCCCAAGAGACCCAGGACTTC
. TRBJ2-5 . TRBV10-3 CAISGQGRTQYF TGTGCCATCAGTGGGCAGGGCCGGACCCAGTACTTC
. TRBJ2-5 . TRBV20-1 CSSKREETQYF TGCAGTTCCAAAAGGGAAGAGACCCAGTACTTC
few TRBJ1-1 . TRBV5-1 CASSSGQLQNTEAFF TGCGCCAGCAGTTCCGGACAGCTGCAGAACACTGAAGCTTTCTTT
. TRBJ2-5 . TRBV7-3 CASSLRRGGTQYF TGTGCCAGCAGCCTACGGAGGGGGGGGACCCAGTACTTC
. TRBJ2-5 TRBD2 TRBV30 CAWRSGGETQYF TGTGCCTGGAGATCGGGGGGGGAGACCCAGTACTTC
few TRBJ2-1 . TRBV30 CAQGPGSALYNEQFF TGTGCTCAGGGGCCGGGTAGCGCCTTATACAATGAGCAGTTCTTC
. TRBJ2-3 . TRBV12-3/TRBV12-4 CASSSGTSARADTQYF TGTGCCAGCAGTTCCGGGACTTCAGCTAGAGCAGATACGCAGTATTTT
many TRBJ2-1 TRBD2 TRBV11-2 CASSGVGRAYNEQFF TGTGCCAGCAGCGGCGTAGGGAGGGCCTACAATGAGCAGTTCTTC
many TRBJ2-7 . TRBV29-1 CSGQDLISYEQYF TGCAGCGGACAGGACTTGATCTCCTACGAGCAGTACTTC
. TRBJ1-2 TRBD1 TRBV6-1 CASSIRPGTGGRLYYGYTF TGTGCCAGCAGCATACGTCCCGGGACAGGGGGCAGGCTCTACTATGGCTACACCTTC
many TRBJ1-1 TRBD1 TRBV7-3 CASSLQGDTEAFF TGTGCCAGCAGCTTACAGGGGGACACTGAAGCTTTCTTT